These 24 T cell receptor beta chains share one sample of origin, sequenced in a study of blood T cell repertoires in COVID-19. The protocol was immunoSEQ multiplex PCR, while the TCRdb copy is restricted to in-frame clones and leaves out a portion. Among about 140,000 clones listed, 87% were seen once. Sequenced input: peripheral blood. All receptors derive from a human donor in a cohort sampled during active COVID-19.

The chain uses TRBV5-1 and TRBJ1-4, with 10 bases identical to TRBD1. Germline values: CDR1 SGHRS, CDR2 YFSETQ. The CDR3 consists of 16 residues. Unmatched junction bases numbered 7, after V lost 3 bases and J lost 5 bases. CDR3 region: CASSSGTGALNEKLFF. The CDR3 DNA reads TGCGCCAGCAGCTCCGGGACAGGGGCCCTGAATGAAAAACTGTTTTTT.

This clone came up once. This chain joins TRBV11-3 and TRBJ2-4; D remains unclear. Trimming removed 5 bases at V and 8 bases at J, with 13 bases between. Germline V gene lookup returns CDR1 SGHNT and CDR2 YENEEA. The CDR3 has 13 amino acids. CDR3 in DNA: TGTGCCAGCAGCCCGGAACTCGGAGACATTCAGTACTTC. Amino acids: CASSPELGDIQYF.

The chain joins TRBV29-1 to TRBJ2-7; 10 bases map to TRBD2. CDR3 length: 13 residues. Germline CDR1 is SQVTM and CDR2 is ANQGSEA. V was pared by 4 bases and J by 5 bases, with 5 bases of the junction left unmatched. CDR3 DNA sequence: TGCAGCGTTGCTAGCGGGAGTTGGAACGAGCAGTACTTC. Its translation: CSVASGSWNEQYF.

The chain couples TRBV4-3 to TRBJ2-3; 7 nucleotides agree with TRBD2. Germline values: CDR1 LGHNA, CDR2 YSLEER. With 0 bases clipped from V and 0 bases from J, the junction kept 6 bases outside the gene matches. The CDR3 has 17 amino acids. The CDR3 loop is CASSQDWGGTSTDTQYF. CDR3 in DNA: TGCGCCAGCAGCCAAGATTGGGGGGGGACTAGCACAGATACGCAGTATTTT.

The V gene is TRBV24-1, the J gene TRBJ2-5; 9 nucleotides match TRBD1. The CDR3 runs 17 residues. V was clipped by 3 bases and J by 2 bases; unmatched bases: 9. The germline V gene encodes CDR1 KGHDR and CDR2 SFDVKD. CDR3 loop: CATSDTDRGAFQETQYF. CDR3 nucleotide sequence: TGTGCCACCAGTGATACCGACAGGGGGGCTTTTCAAGAGACCCAGTACTTC.

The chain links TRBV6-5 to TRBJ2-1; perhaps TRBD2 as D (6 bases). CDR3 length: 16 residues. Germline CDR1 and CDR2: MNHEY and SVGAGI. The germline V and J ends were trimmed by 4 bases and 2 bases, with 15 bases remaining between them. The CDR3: CASSSSTSGAYNEQFF. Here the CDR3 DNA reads TGTGCCAGCAGTTCCTCCACTTCGGGGGCCTACAATGAGCAGTTCTTC.

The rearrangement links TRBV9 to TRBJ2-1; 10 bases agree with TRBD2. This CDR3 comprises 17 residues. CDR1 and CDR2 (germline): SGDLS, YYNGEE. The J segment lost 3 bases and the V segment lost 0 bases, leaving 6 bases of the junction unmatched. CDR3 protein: CASSVASIAGGYNEQFF. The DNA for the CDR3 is TGTGCCAGCAGCGTAGCCTCGATAGCGGGGGGCTACAATGAGCAGTTCTTC.

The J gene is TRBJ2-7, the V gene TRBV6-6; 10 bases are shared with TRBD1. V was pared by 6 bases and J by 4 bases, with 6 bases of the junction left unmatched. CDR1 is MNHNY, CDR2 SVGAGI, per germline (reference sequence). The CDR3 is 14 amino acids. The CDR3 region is CASRRGQGGYEQYF. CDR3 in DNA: TGTGCCAGCAGACGAGGACAGGGGGGTTACGAGCAGTACTTC.

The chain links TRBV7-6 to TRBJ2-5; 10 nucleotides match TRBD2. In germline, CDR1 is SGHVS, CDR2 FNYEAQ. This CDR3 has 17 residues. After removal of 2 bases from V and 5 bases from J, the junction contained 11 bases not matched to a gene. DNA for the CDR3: TGTGCCAGCAGCTTAAATAGCGTAGCGGGGGGTCAGGAGACCCAGTACTTC. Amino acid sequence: CASSLNSVAGGQETQYF.

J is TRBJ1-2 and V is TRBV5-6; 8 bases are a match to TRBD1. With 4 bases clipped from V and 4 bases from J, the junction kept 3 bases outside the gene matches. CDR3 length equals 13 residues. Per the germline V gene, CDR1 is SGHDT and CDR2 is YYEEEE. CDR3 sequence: CASSPTGAYGYTF. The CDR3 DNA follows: TGTGCCAGCAGCCCGACAGGGGCCTATGGCTACACCTTC.

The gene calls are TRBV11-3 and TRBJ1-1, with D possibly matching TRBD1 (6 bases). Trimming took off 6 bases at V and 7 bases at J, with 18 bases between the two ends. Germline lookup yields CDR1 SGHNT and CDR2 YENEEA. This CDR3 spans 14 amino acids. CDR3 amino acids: CASRPGTPGDEAFF. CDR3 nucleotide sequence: TGTGCCAGCAGACCCGGGACACCCGGCGATGAAGCTTTCTTT.

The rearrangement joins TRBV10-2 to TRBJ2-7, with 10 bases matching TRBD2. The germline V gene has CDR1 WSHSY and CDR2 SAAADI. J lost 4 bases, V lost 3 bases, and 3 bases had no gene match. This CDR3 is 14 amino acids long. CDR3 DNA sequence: TGCGCCAGCAGTGAATGGACTAGCGGTTACGAGCAGTACTTC. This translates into CASSEWTSGYEQYF.

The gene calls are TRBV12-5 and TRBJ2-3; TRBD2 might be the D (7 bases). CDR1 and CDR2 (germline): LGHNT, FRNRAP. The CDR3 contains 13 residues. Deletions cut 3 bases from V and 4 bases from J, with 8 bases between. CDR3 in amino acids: CASGLGGADTQYF. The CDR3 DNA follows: TGTGCTAGTGGTTTAGGGGGGGCAGATACGCAGTATTTT.

CDR3 nucleotides: TGTGCCAGCAATCAGGAGGGAGGGACCCCCTCTGGAAACACCATATATTTT. Amino acids: CASNQEGGTPSGNTIYF. This rearrangement joins TRBV2 to TRBJ1-3; weak D call: TRBD1 (5 bases). The CDR3 extends over 17 amino acids. Germline CDR1 is SNHLY and CDR2 is FYNNEI. The V end lost 7 bases, the J end lost 0 bases, and 19 bases lay between the germline ends.

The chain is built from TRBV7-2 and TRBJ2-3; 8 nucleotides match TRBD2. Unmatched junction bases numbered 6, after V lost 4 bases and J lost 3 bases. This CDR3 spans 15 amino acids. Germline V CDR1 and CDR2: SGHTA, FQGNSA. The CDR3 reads CASSYRRGGTDTQYF. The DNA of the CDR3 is TGTGCCAGCAGCTACAGACGGGGGGGGACAGATACGCAGTATTTT.

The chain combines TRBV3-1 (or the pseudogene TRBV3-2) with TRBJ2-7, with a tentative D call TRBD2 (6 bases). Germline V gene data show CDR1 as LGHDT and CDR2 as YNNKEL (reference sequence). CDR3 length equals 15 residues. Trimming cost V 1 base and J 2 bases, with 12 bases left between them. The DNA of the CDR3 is TGTGCCAGCAGCCAAGGGGGAGGTTTAGCCTACGAGCAGTACTTC. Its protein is CASSQGGGLAYEQYF.

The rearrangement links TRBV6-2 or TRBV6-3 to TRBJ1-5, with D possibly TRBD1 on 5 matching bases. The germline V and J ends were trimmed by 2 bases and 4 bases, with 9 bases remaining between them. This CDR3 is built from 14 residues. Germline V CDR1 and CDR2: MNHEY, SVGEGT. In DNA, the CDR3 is TGTGCCAGCAGTTACCCAGGGAGGAATCAGCCCCAGCATTTT. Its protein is CASSYPGRNQPQHF.

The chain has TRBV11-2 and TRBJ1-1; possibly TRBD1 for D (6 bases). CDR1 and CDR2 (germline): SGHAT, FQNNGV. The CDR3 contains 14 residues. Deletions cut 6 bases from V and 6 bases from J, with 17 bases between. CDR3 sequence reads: CASRVRDTLSEAFF. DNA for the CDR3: TGTGCCAGCAGGGTCCGGGACACACTATCTGAAGCTTTCTTT.

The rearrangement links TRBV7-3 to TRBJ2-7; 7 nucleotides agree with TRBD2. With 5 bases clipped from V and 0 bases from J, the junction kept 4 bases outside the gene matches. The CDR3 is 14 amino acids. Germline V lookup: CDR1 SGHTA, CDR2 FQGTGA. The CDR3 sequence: CASSPSGTSYEQYF. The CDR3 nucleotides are TGTGCCAGCAGCCCCAGCGGGACCTCCTACGAGCAGTACTTC.

This chain's CDR3 is CASRGGLLEQYF. CDR3 nucleotide sequence: TGTGCCAGCAGGGGGGGGCTCCTCGAGCAGTACTTC. The chain uses TRBV28 and TRBJ2-7, with D perhaps matching TRBD2 (7 bases). Germline V lookup: CDR1 MDHEN, CDR2 SYDVKM. V was cut by 6 bases and J by 6 bases, with 12 bases left in between. The CDR3 runs 12 residues.

The CDR3 loop is CAWSFHRGPDNSPLHF. In DNA, the CDR3 is TGTGCCTGGAGTTTTCACAGGGGGCCGGATAATTCACCCCTCCACTTT. This rearrangement joins TRBV30 to TRBJ1-6; 9 positions match TRBD1. Germline V CDR1 and CDR2: GTSNPN, SVGIG (reference sequence). With 2 bases clipped from V and 5 bases from J, the junction kept 7 bases outside the gene matches. The CDR3 is 16 residues long.

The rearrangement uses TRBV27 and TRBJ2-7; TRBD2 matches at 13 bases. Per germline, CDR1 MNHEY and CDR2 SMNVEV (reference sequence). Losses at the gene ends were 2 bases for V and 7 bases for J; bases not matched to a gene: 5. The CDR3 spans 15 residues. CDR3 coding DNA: TGTGCCAGCAGTTTAAAGACTAGCGGGAGGAGGGAGCAGTACTTC. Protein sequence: CASSLKTSGRREQYF.

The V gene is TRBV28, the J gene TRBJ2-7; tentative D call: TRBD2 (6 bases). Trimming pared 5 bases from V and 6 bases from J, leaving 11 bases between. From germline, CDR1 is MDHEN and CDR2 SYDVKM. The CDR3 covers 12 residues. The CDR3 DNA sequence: TGTGCCAGCAGTCCTGTGGGGGGCGAGCAGTACTTC. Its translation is CASSPVGGEQYF.

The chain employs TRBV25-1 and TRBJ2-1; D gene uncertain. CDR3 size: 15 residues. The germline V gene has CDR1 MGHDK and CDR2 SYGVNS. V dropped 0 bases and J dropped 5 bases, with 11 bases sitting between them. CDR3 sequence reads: CASSEYGAIHNEQFF. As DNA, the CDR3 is TGTGCCAGCAGTGAATACGGAGCTATCCACAATGAGCAGTTCTTC.